These T cell receptor beta chains were read from a single sample in a study of regulatory T cells in long-lasting Graves disease. TCRdb redid the calling of the multiplex PCR reads with MiXCR, one entry per CDR3 protein. The data hold 400,000 to 450,000 distinct CDR3 sequences, with under 15% observed a single time. This same sample was also part of a study on T cells in Graves' hyperthyroidism and ophthalmopathy.

The sequences come from peripheral blood mononuclear cells (PBMCs), collected at new diagnosis, from a patient treated with antithyroid drugs. The receptors here all came from a woman aged 25 to 39 with Graves disease. Each CDR3 is given with its conserved first and last residue. A D gene is named only where the DNA matches it firmly. For some rows the clone size is stated as once, few or many, or as a class when expanded; others skip it.

v_call	clone_size	j_call	d_call	cdr3_length	cdr3_aa	cdr3_nt
TRBV10-3	few	TRBJ2-2	TRBD2	17	CAISERSTGGLTGELFF	TGTGCCATCAGTGAGAGATCGACGGGAGGGCTCACCGGGGAGCTGTTTTTT
TRBV3-1	many	TRBJ2-7	TRBD2	15	CASSQGGTRPYEQYF	TGTGCCAGCAGCCAGGGCGGGACTAGGCCCTACGAGCAGTACTTC
TRBV5-1	many	TRBJ2-5	-	14	CASSSGGPQETQYF	TGCGCCAGCAGCTCTGGCGGGCCTCAAGAGACCCAGTACTTC
TRBV11-2	-	TRBJ2-7	-	15	CASSLVGGGFYEQYF	TGTGCCAGCAGCTTAGTGGGGGGCGGTTTTTACGAGCAGTACTTC
TRBV6-5	many	TRBJ2-5	TRBD2	19	CASSYRPRGLAGVQETQYF	TGTGCCAGCAGTTACCGGCCCCGCGGACTAGCGGGGGTCCAAGAGACCCAGTACTTC
TRBV19	-	TRBJ2-1	TRBD2	15	CASSLGSSGDNEQFF	TGTGCCAGTAGTCTCGGGTCTAGCGGAGACAATGAGCAGTTCTTC
TRBV28	many	TRBJ1-5	-	14	CASSFLLSNQPQHF	TGTGCCAGCAGTTTCTTATTGAGCAATCAGCCCCAGCATTTT
TRBV29-1	few	TRBJ2-7	-	13	CSVAGTVSYEQYF	TGCAGCGTCGCCGGGACGGTCTCCTACGAGCAGTACTTC
TRBV6-1	many	TRBJ2-1	-	15	CASSEGGGDYNEQFF	TGTGCCAGCAGTGAAGGTGGGGGCGACTACAATGAGCAGTTCTTC
TRBV19	-	TRBJ2-3	-	15	CASSIRDPFTDTQYF	TGTGCCAGTAGTATACGGGACCCATTCACAGATACGCAGTATTTT
TRBV13	few	TRBJ2-5	TRBD2	14	CASSSGLGKETQYF	TGTGCCAGCAGCTCGGGACTAGGGAAAGAGACCCAGTACTTC
TRBV4-2	many	TRBJ2-1	-	14	CASSQGNLNNEQFF	TGTGCCAGCAGCCAAGGAAACCTAAACAATGAGCAGTTCTTC
TRBV29-1	many	TRBJ2-5	-	13	CSVKAWTQETQYF	TGCAGCGTTAAAGCTTGGACACAAGAGACCCAGTACTTC
TRBV19	few	TRBJ1-2	-	13	CASNGQGLEGYTF	TGTGCCAGTAATGGGCAGGGCCTAGAGGGCTACACCTTC
TRBV28	many	TRBJ2-7	TRBD2	14	CASSRIAGEPVQYF	TGTGCCAGCAGTCGAATAGCGGGAGAGCCAGTGCAGTACTTC
TRBV27	-	TRBJ1-5	-	14	CASSQGRWASPQHF	TGTGCCAGCAGCCAAGGACGGTGGGCGTCGCCCCAGCATTTT
TRBV5-6	many	TRBJ1-2	-	14	CASSLGSGIYGYTF	TGTGCCAGCAGCTTGGGTTCGGGGATCTATGGCTACACCTTC
TRBV3-1	few	TRBJ1-4	TRBD1	17	CASTSTLRGQGNEKLFF	TGTGCCAGCACGTCGACGCTGCGGGGACAGGGCAATGAAAAACTGTTTTTT
TRBV15	once	TRBJ1-6	-	20	CATSTYRIRQDDSYNSPLHF	TGTGCCACCAGCACCTATCGCATCCGACAGGACGACTCCTATAATTCACCCCTCCACTTT
TRBV20-1	many	TRBJ2-7	-	14	CSARERASVYEQYF	TGCAGTGCTAGAGAAAGGGCTAGTGTCTACGAGCAGTACTTC
TRBV7-3	-	TRBJ1-1	-	14	CASSLGPGETEAFF	TGTGCCAGCAGCTTAGGTCCAGGCGAGACTGAAGCTTTCTTT
TRBV2	many	TRBJ2-2	TRBD1	15	CASRGGTGYTGELFF	TGTGCCAGCAGAGGGGGGACAGGGTACACCGGGGAGCTGTTTTTT
TRBV3-1	many	TRBJ1-1	-	13	CASSLNRDTEAFF	TGTGCCAGCAGCCTAAACAGGGACACTGAAGCTTTCTTT
TRBV6-1	many	TRBJ1-1	-	15	CASSEWGGMGTEAFF	TGTGCCAGCAGTGAATGGGGCGGGATGGGCACTGAAGCTTTCTTT
TRBV7-9	many	TRBJ2-1	-	14	CASSPTRAGTEQFF	TGTGCCAGCAGCCCAACTCGGGCAGGGACTGAGCAGTTCTTC
TRBV29-1	few	TRBJ1-5	-	12	CSAIQGGEPQHF	TGCAGCGCTATACAAGGTGGGGAGCCCCAGCATTTT
TRBV29-1	few	TRBJ1-5	-	13	CSVEENSNQPQHF	TGCAGCGTTGAGGAAAATAGCAATCAGCCCCAGCATTTT
TRBV7-2	-	TRBJ2-3	TRBD2	14	CATRSREGTDTQYF	TGTGCCACACGGTCGCGGGAGGGCACAGATACGCAGTATTTT
TRBV7-9	many	TRBJ1-2	TRBD1	13	CASSHDRAYGYTF	TGTGCCAGCAGCCACGACAGGGCGTATGGCTACACCTTC
TRBV15	many	TRBJ2-2	-	17	CATSRDTGAANTGELFF	TGTGCCACCAGCAGAGATACGGGGGCGGCGAACACCGGGGAGCTGTTTTTT
TRBV11-2	few	TRBJ2-7	-	12	CASSRASYEQYF	TGTGCCAGCAGCAGGGCCTCCTACGAGCAGTACTTC
TRBV9	-	TRBJ2-3	TRBD2	16	CASSVGGTPSTDTQYF	TGTGCCAGCAGCGTCGGGGGGACCCCTAGCACAGATACGCAGTATTTT
TRBV10-3	few	TRBJ1-3	TRBD1	14	CAISGQGSGNTIYF	TGTGCCATCAGCGGACAGGGATCTGGAAACACCATATATTTT
TRBV20-1	-	TRBJ2-7	TRBD1	12	CSARFQGDEQYF	TGCAGTGCTAGATTTCAGGGGGACGAGCAGTACTTC
TRBV5-1	many	TRBJ2-7	-	15	CASSFGGTSSYEQYF	TGCGCCAGCAGCTTCGGCGGAACGAGCTCCTACGAGCAGTACTTC
TRBV2	-	TRBJ1-6	TRBD1	14	CASSGTEGNSPLHF	TGTGCCAGCAGCGGGACAGAGGGTAATTCACCCCTCCACTTT
TRBV20-1	-	TRBJ2-7	TRBD2	14	CSAASGSGSYEQYF	TGCAGTGCGGCTAGCGGCAGTGGTTCCTACGAGCAGTACTTC
TRBV7-3	many	TRBJ2-3	-	15	CASSLGGSGPDTQYF	TGTGCCAGCAGCTTAGGGGGGAGCGGGCCAGATACGCAGTATTTT
TRBV5-1	few	TRBJ2-5	TRBD1	15	CASRGQGVVGETQYF	TGCGCCAGCAGAGGACAGGGGGTAGTCGGAGAGACCCAGTACTTC
TRBV25-1	many	TRBJ2-5	-	14	CASSEFSGAETQYF	TGTGCCAGCAGTGAATTCTCAGGGGCAGAGACCCAGTACTTC
TRBV5-1	many	TRBJ2-1	-	16	CASSLGSEPSYNEQFF	TGCGCCAGCAGCTTGGGGTCGGAGCCCTCCTACAATGAGCAGTTCTTC
TRBV7-8	-	TRBJ2-1	-	14	CASSLVGLGNEQFF	TGTGCCAGCAGCTTAGTAGGGCTGGGCAATGAGCAGTTCTTC
TRBV4-1	few	TRBJ2-1	-	12	CASSRYGNEQFF	TGCGCCAGCAGCCGGTACGGCAATGAGCAGTTCTTC
TRBV20-1	-	TRBJ2-3	-	14	CSARMSGRTDTQYF	TGCAGTGCTAGGATGAGCGGGCGGACAGATACGCAGTATTTT
TRBV29-1	many	TRBJ2-7	-	13	CSVRPIQGHEQYF	TGCAGCGTCCGGCCAATTCAAGGCCACGAGCAGTACTTC
TRBV10-3	-	TRBJ2-7	TRBD2	14	CAISLAGGFVEQYF	TGTGCCATCTCTTTAGCGGGAGGGTTCGTCGAGCAGTACTTC
TRBV12-3/TRBV12-4	-	TRBJ1-1	-	18	CASSLAVQPRSPNTEAFF	TGTGCCAGCAGTTTAGCGGTCCAGCCAAGAAGTCCGAACACTGAAGCTTTCTTT
TRBV6-1	-	TRBJ1-1	TRBD1	16	CASSRITGQVLSEAFF	TGTGCCAGCAGCCGAATCACCGGACAGGTTCTTTCAGAAGCTTTCTTT
TRBV27	many	TRBJ2-1	-	14	CASSLSMGYNEQFF	TGTGCCAGCAGTTTATCGATGGGTTACAATGAGCAGTTCTTC
TRBV28	many	TRBJ2-3	TRBD2	16	CASSRTSGRSTDTQYF	TGTGCCAGCAGCAGGACTAGCGGGAGGAGCACAGATACGCAGTATTTT
TRBV6-1	many	TRBJ1-1	-	11	CARTGYTEAFF	TGTGCCAGAACAGGGTACACTGAAGCTTTCTTT
TRBV5-1	many	TRBJ1-6	-	18	CASSLIGGGGRDNSPLHF	TGCGCCAGCAGCTTGATCGGAGGGGGAGGTCGAGATAATTCACCCCTCCACTTT
TRBV4-1	many	TRBJ1-4	-	12	CASSQGDEKLFF	TGCGCCAGCAGCCAGGGAGATGAAAAACTGTTTTTT
TRBV3-1	many	TRBJ1-2	-	15	CASSPLNGGLYGYTF	TGTGCCAGCAGTCCCCTAAACGGCGGTCTCTATGGCTACACCTTC